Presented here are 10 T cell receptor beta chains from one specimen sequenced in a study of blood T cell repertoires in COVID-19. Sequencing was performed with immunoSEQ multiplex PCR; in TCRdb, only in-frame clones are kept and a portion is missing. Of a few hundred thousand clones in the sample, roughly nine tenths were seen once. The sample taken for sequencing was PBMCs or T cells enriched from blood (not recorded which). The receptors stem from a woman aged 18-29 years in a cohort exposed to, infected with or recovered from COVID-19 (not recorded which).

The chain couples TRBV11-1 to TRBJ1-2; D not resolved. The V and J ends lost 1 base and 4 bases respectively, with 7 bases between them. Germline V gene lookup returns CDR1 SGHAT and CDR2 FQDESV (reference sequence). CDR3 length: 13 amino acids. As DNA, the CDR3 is TGTGCCAGCAGCTTAGGGCGAGGCTATGGCTACACCTTC. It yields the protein CASSLGRGYGYTF.

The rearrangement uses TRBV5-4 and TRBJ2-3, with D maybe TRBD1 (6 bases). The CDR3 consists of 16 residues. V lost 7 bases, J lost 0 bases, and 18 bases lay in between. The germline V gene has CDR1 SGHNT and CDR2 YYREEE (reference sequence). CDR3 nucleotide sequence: TGTGCCAGCTCTAGAGGAGGACAGTCAAGCACAGATACGCAGTATTTT. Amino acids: CASSRGGQSSTDTQYF.

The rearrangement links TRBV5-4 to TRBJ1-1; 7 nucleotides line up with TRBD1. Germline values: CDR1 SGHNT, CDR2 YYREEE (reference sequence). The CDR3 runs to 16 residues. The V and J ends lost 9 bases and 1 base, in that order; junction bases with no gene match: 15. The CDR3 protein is CATNRGRILQNTEAFF. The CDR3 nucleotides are TGTGCCACCAACAGGGGTCGCATCCTCCAGAACACTGAAGCTTTCTTT.

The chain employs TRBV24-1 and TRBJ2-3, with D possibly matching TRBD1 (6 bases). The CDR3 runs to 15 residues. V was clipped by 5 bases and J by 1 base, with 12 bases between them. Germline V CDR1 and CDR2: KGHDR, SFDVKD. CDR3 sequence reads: CATSVYEGGTDTQYF. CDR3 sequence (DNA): TGTGCCACCAGTGTTTATGAGGGGGGCACAGATACGCAGTATTTT.

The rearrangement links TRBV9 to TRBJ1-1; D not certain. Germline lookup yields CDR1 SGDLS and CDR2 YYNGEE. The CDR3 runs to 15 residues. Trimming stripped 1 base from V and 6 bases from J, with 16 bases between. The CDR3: CASSVLPEALSEAFF. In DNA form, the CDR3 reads TGTGCCAGCAGCGTACTCCCCGAGGCGTTATCTGAAGCTTTCTTT.

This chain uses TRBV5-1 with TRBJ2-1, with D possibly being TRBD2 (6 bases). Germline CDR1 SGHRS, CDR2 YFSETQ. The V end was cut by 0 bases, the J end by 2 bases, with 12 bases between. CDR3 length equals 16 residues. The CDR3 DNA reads TGCGCCAGCAGCTTGGGGGTCGGGAGCCCCTACAATGAGCAGTTCTTC. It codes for CASSLGVGSPYNEQFF.

The CDR3 nucleotides are TGTGCCAGCAGTTATGGAGTCTACGGGGAGACCCAGTACTTC. Encoded protein: CASSYGVYGETQYF. The gene calls are TRBV3-1 (or the pseudogene TRBV3-2) and TRBJ2-5; no firm D call. V lost 6 bases and J 5 bases, leaving 16 bases between the germline ends. Looked up from germline, CDR1 is LGHDT and CDR2 is YNNKEL (reference sequence). The CDR3 contains 14 residues.

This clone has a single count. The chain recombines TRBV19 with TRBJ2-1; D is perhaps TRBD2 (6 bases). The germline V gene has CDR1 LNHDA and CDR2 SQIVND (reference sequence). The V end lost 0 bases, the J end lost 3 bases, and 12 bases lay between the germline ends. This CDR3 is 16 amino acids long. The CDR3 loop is CASSIDLETSYNEQFF. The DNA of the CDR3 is TGTGCCAGTAGTATAGATTTGGAGACTAGCTACAATGAGCAGTTCTTC.

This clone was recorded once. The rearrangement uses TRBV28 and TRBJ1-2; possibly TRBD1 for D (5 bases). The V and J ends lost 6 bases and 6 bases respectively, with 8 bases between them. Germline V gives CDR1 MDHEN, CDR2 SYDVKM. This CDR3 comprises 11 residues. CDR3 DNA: TGTGCCAGCAGGTCCAGGGATGGCTACACCTTC. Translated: CASRSRDGYTF.

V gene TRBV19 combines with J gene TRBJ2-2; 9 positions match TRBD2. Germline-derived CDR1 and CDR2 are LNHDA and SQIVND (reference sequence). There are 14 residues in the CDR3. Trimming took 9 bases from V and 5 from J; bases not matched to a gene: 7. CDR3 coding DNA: TGTGCCAGCTCCCGGCGGGGGGGTACCGGGGAGCTGTTTTTT. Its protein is CASSRRGGTGELFF.